This record covers a single TCR beta chain. The antigen remains unidentified. The entry originates in a study of cytomegalovirus exposure and HLA in healthy donors. For the study at large: According to later analysis, the same platform produced the 110 or so validation and under 750 first-cohort repertoires. The study, taken as a whole, reports: A few CMV-associated chains were confirmed in vitro to be specific for CMV antigens. TCR sequences were mostly rare, though some public TCRs occurred in many donors. The study recorded fewer than 200 TCR beta chains that were cytomegalovirus-associated.

V was cut by 7 bases and J by 3 bases, with 6 bases left in between. Looked up from germline, CDR1 is SGHAT and CDR2 is FQNNGV. This CDR3 is 12 amino acids long. Assay: immunoSEQ multiplex PCR; the TCRdb copy retains only in-frame clones and omits some. The data contain 300,000 to 450,000 clones, about nine tenths of them singletons. The sample consisted of PBMCs. This TCR was recovered from a woman younger than 35 in good health and CMV-seronegative. This chain uses TRBV11-2 with TRBJ2-2, with unresolved D. The CDR3 region has the DNA TGTGCCAGCACCCAATACACCGGGGAGCTGTTTTTT. Translating gives CASTQYTGELFF. Variable domain in full (rest from reference TRBV11-2 and TRBJ2-2): EAGVAQSPRYKIIEKRQSVAFWCNPISGHATLYWYQQILGQGPKLLIQFQNNGVVDDSQLPKDRFSAERLKGVDSTLKIQPAKLEDSAVYLCASTQYTGELFFGEGSRLTVL.